The rows below give T cell receptor beta chains drawn from one sample of a study of beta chain features in type 1 diabetes. Only in-frame clones appear in the TCRdb table, and some are missing; sequencing was by immunoSEQ multiplex PCR. This table holds roughly 610,000 clones, around 15% found once. The sequenced sample consisted of naive CD4+ T cells from blood. All receptors come from a man younger than 35 in good health. The CDR3 runs from the conserved cysteine through the conserved F or W. Clone size is given for some rows only: seen once, a few or many times, or a class if the clone is expanded.

clone size | J gene | V gene | CDR3 protein
. | TRBJ1-1 | TRBV7-9 | CASSPGMNTEAFF
few | TRBJ2-7 | TRBV7-2 | CASSGVSGSYEQYF
few | TRBJ2-7 | TRBV10-3 | CAISESTTSYEQYF
. | TRBJ2-7 | TRBV4-1 | CASSQDGAIRGGYEQYF
few | TRBJ2-7 | TRBV5-1 | CASSLDGTRSYEQYF
. | TRBJ1-6 | TRBV7-9 | CASSKQGANSPLHF
. | TRBJ2-3 | TRBV7-9 | CASSFEGRGTDTQYF
few | TRBJ2-5 | TRBV19 | CASSPRGGEETQYF
. | TRBJ2-3 | TRBV5-6 | CASSLSTTSGGRTDTQYF
few | TRBJ2-5 | TRBV4-3 | CASSQEGRGETQYF
few | TRBJ1-2 | TRBV29-1 | CSVEAGTGNYGCTF
. | TRBJ2-2 | TRBV19 | CASSIEGQGTGELFF
few | TRBJ1-4 | TRBV29-1 | CSVGRKPGTVNEKLFF
few | TRBJ1-1 | TRBV18 | CASSPGGQGSTEAFF
. | TRBJ1-2 | TRBV7-8 | CASSSRTAYGYTF
few | TRBJ1-2 | TRBV28 | CASSLTGGAGGYTF
. | TRBJ2-7 | TRBV4-3 | CASSQRGTSGSFYEQYF
. | TRBJ2-1 | TRBV5-4 | CASSPNPQGNNEQFF
few | TRBJ2-7 | TRBV14 | CASSSGFEQYF
. | TRBJ2-7 | TRBV10-3 | CAISLQGTYEQYF
few | TRBJ1-2 | TRBV7-2 | CASSLVSGPGYTF
few | TRBJ1-5 | TRBV2 | CASSQTSVNQPQHF
few | TRBJ2-7 | TRBV7-2 | CASGRGNHEQYF
. | TRBJ2-3 | TRBV25-1 | CASSEWDRVGTDTQYF
. | TRBJ2-1 | TRBV6-4 | CASSSYVGNEQFF
. | TRBJ2-3 | TRBV5-1 | CASSLVAGASTDTQYF
. | TRBJ1-5 | TRBV29-1 | CSVVEGYSNQPQHF
few | TRBJ2-6 | TRBV25-1 | CASSDWSSGANVLTF
few | TRBJ1-2 | TRBV5-1 | CASRLTGDGYGYTF